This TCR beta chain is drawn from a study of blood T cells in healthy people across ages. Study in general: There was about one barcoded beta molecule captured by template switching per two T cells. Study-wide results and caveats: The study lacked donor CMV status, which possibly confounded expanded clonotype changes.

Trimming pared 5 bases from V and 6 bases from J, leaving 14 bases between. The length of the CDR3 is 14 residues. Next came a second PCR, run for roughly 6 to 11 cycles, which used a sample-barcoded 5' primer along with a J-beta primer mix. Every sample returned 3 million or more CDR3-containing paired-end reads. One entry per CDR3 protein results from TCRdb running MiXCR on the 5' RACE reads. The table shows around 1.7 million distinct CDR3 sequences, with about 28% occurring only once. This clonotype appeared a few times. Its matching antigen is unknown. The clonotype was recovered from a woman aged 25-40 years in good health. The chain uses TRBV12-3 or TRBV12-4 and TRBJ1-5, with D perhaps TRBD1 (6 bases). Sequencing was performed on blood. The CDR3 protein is CASSLAADSQPQHF. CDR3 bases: TGTGCCAGCAGTCTCGCAGCGGACAGTCAGCCCCAGCATTTT.